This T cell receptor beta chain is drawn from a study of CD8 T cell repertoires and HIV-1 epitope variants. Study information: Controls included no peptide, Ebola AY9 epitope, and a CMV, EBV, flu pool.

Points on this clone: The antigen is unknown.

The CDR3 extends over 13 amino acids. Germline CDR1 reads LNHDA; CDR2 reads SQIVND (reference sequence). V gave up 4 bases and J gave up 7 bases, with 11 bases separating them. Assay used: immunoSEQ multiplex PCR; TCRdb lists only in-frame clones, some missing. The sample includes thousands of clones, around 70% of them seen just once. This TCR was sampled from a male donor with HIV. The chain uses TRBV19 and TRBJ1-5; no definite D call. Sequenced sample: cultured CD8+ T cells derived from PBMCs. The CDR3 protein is CASSTREAQPQHF. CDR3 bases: TGTGCCAGTAGTACTAGGGAGGCCCAGCCCCAGCATTTT.